Each of the 21 T cell receptor beta chains below was sequenced from the same sample in a study of T cells after yellow fever vaccination. TCRdb redid the calling of the 5' RACE reads with MiXCR, one entry per CDR3 protein. The data contain around 550,000 distinct CDR3 sequences, 15% to 20% of them seen just once; the ten biggest clones take up 13% to 15%. The material sequenced was PBMCs, taken 15 days after the yellow fever booster vaccination. The source is a young man who received the YFV17D yellow fever vaccine.

This clonotype was detected a few times. The V call is TRBV29-1, the J call TRBJ2-5, with TRBD2 identical over 11 bases. Looked up from germline, CDR1 is SQVTM and CDR2 is ANQGSEA. Unmatched junction bases numbered 13, after V lost 6 bases and J lost 7 bases. The CDR3 runs to 15 residues. The CDR3 region has the DNA TGCAGCGTAGTACTAGCGGGAGTGAGTCGCGGGACCCAGTACTTC. Translating it yields CSVVLAGVSRGTQYF.

The chain links TRBV7-2 to TRBJ1-2; D remains ambiguous. The CDR3 has 14 residues. CDR1 SGHTA and CDR2 FQGNSA come from the germline V gene. V dropped 4 bases and J dropped 7 bases, with 16 bases sitting between them. DNA for the CDR3: TGTGCCAGCAGCTCCCGCAGCATGGGGAGTGGCTACACCTTC. Encoded protein: CASSSRSMGSGYTF.

The chain has TRBV6-2 or TRBV6-3 and TRBJ2-1; D is perhaps TRBD1 or TRBD2 (5 bases each). CDR1 is MNHEY and CDR2 is SVGEGT in the germline V gene. The CDR3 runs to 14 residues. Deletions cut 6 bases from V and 7 bases from J, with 16 bases between. CDR3 loop: CASRGEYLTNEQFF. CDR3 sequence (DNA): TGTGCCAGCAGGGGGGAATACCTAACAAATGAGCAGTTCTTC.

This clonotype was seen a handful of times. The chain couples TRBV12-3 or TRBV12-4 to TRBJ2-2; no clear D gene. Between the trimmed V and J ends, which lost 5 bases and 2 bases, there was a span of 6 bases. The CDR3 is 13 amino acids. CDR3 sequence: CASSQTNTGELFF. As DNA, the CDR3 is TGTGCCAGCAGTCAGACTAACACCGGGGAGCTGTTTTTT.

CDR3 nucleotide sequence: TGTGCCAGCAGTGACACCAGCGGGTCCTACAATGAGCAGTTCTTC. Protein product: CASSDTSGSYNEQFF. The J gene is TRBJ2-1, the V gene TRBV6-4, with D maybe TRBD2 (6 bases). The CDR3 has 15 amino acids. Between the trimmed V and J ends, which lost 2 bases and 1 base, there was a span of 9 bases. CDR1 is MRHNA and CDR2 is SNTAGT in the germline V gene.

The sample holds a few counts of this clonotype. This chain joins TRBV12-3 or TRBV12-4 and TRBJ2-7; 7 bases agree with TRBD1. This CDR3 has 15 amino acids. The V gene end was trimmed by 0 bases and the J gene end by 3 bases; junction bases not matched to a gene: 5. For the CDR3, the DNA is TGTGCCAGCAGTTTAGCGGGACAGCCCCTCTACGAGCAGTACTTC. This encodes CASSLAGQPLYEQYF.

This clonotype was counted a few times. The gene calls are TRBV29-1 and TRBJ2-7; no clear D gene. CDR1 SQVTM and CDR2 ANQGSEA come from the germline V gene. V was cut by 4 bases and J by 6 bases, with 10 bases left in between. There are 11 residues in the CDR3. The CDR3 nucleotides are TGCAGCGTTGTTGAGGTAGGCGAGCAGTACTTC. Protein product: CSVVEVGEQYF.

The CDR3, as DNA: TGTGCCAGCACCTACCCCCCAGGGGCTCTCTATGGCTACACCTTC. Translated: CASTYPPGALYGYTF. The V and J genes are TRBV7-2 and TRBJ1-2, with D maybe TRBD1 (6 bases). V lost 7 bases and J lost 4, with 19 bases in between. Germline V gene data show CDR1 as SGHTA and CDR2 as FQGNSA. The CDR3 is 15 amino acids.

The chain carries TRBV9 and TRBJ1-1; 7 nucleotides match TRBD1. This CDR3 spans 15 amino acids. After removal of 4 bases from V and 4 bases from J, the junction contained 10 bases not matched to a gene. CDR1 is SGDLS, CDR2 YYNGEE, per germline. The CDR3 coding sequence is TGTGCCAGCAGCCCCCGCCGGACAGGAGGCACTGAAGCTTTCTTT. Translated: CASSPRRTGGTEAFF.

V usage is TRBV7-8 and J usage is TRBJ2-5; TRBD1 might be the D (6 bases). This CDR3 comprises 13 residues. V was trimmed by 5 bases and J by 5 bases, leaving 12 bases between them. Looked up from germline, CDR1 is SGHVS and CDR2 is FQNEAQ. The CDR3 DNA sequence: TGTGCCAGCAGCCAGAGGCAGGGGGAGACCCAGTACTTC. Amino acids: CASSQRQGETQYF.

This clonotype has at least ten counts. A read error may produce the germline difference seen at one junction end. CDR3: CASSLGGVNEQFF. CDR3 coding DNA: TGCGCCAGCAGCTTGGGGGGGGTCAATGAGCAGTTCTTC. This chain links TRBV7-9 with TRBJ2-1; 7 bases align to TRBD2. CDR3 length equals 13 residues. Germline assignment: CDR1 SEHNR and CDR2 FQNEAQ (reference sequence).

This chain links TRBV4-2 with TRBJ2-3, with 13 bases that match TRBD2. Germline values: CDR1 LGHNA, CDR2 YNFKEQ. CDR3 length: 14 amino acids. The CDR3 nucleotides are TGTGGCACGGGACTAGCGGGGAACACAGATACGCAGTATTTT. Translated: CGTGLAGNTDTQYF.

The table lists this clonotype with a few counts. V is TRBV10-1 and J is TRBJ2-1; 7 bases match TRBD2. The V gene end was trimmed by 6 bases and the J gene end by 0 bases; junction bases not matched to a gene: 5. CDR3 length equals 15 residues. Germline CDR1 WNHNN, CDR2 SYGVQD (reference sequence). CDR3 region: CASSDGRSSYNEQFF. The DNA for the CDR3 is TGCGCCAGCAGCGACGGGAGGAGCTCCTACAATGAGCAGTTCTTC.

This clonotype has a handful of counts. The chain recombines TRBV7-2 with TRBJ2-5; D is possibly TRBD2 (5 bases). The CDR3 loop spans 13 amino acids. Trimming pared 7 bases from V and 4 bases from J, leaving 13 bases between. Germline CDR1 is SGHTA and CDR2 is FQGNSA. CDR3 region: CASIVGVAETQYF. In nucleotides, the CDR3 is TGTGCCAGCATCGTGGGAGTTGCAGAGACCCAGTACTTC.

The chain has TRBV27 and TRBJ2-5, with 12 nucleotides matching TRBD2. The V segment lost 3 bases and the J segment 5 bases; nucleotides outside the gene matches: 7. Germline V lookup: CDR1 MNHEY, CDR2 SMNVEV (reference sequence). CDR3 length: 16 residues. CDR3 sequence: CASSLGRLAGVETQYF. Here the CDR3 DNA reads TGTGCCAGCAGTTTGGGGAGACTAGCGGGAGTGGAGACCCAGTACTTC.

This clonotype has only a few counts. V gene TRBV5-5 combines with J gene TRBJ2-7; no reliable D call. CDR3 length: 13 residues. Looked up from germline, CDR1 is SGHKS and CDR2 is YYEKEE (reference sequence). Trimming removed 1 base from V and 3 bases from J, with 8 bases in between. The CDR3 coding sequence is TGTGCCAGCAGCTTGTTGGCCAACTACGAGCAGTACTTC. Its translation is CASSLLANYEQYF.

This clonotype showed up just a few times. This sequence joins TRBV7-8 and TRBJ2-3; 7 bases are shared with TRBD2. After removal of 5 bases from V and 3 bases from J, the junction contained 8 bases not matched to a gene. Looked up from germline, CDR1 is SGHVS and CDR2 is FQNEAQ. The CDR3 contains 15 residues. The DNA for the CDR3 is TGTGCCAGCAGCCTTTGGGCGGGAGTAACAGATACGCAGTATTTT. It specifies CASSLWAGVTDTQYF.

The V and J genes are TRBV20-1 and TRBJ1-5; perhaps TRBD1 as D (6 bases). Per germline, CDR1 DFQATT and CDR2 SNEGSKA (reference sequence). The CDR3 length is 15 residues. V lost 4 bases and J 0 bases, leaving 13 bases between the germline ends. The CDR3 DNA sequence: TGCAGTGCTACCGCCGGGACATATAGCAATCAGCCCCAGCATTTT. It translates to CSATAGTYSNQPQHF.

This sequence joins TRBV18 and TRBJ2-1, with 10 bases fitting TRBD2. V lost 6 bases, J lost 7 bases, and 12 bases stayed unmatched. The CDR3 consists of 16 residues. CDR1 and CDR2 from the germline V gene are KGHSH and LQKENI. This chain's CDR3 is CASSPKGLAGVNEQFF. CDR3 DNA: TGTGCCAGCTCCCCGAAAGGGCTAGCGGGAGTTAATGAGCAGTTCTTC.

The chain is built from TRBV6-1 and TRBJ2-6; no clear D. Germline CDR1 MNHNS, CDR2 SASEGT. CDR3 length: 14 residues. V was pared by 4 bases and J by 2 bases, with 6 bases between. CDR3 amino acids: CASSATAGANVLTF. In DNA form, the CDR3 reads TGTGCCAGCAGTGCTACGGCTGGGGCCAACGTCCTGACTTTC.

This clonotype was found a few times. The J gene is TRBJ2-3, the V gene TRBV5-1, with 10 positions matching TRBD2. CDR3 size: 16 residues. V shed 5 bases and J 4 bases; nucleotides not matched to a gene: 10. Germline CDR1 SGHRS, CDR2 YFSETQ. CDR3: CASSKPGLANADTQYF. CDR3 DNA: TGCGCCAGCAGTAAACCGGGACTAGCGAATGCAGATACGCAGTATTTT.